The 23 T cell receptor beta chains in this list originate from one sample, sequenced in a study of T cell changes during pregnancy in multiple sclerosis. Data came from immunoSEQ multiplex PCR; TCRdb stores just in-frame clones and leaves some out. The sample lists around 75,000 clones, around 94% occurring once. Sequenced here: CD4+ T cells from peripheral blood mononuclear cells, sampled after pregnancy. All receptors derive from a female donor with multiple sclerosis, enrolled in a pregnancy study.

The V and J genes are TRBV6-5 and TRBJ2-7, with D possibly TRBD1 on 5 matching bases. Germline V gene data show CDR1 as MNHEY and CDR2 as SVGAGI. The CDR3 totals 15 residues. Trimming took 0 bases from V and 2 from J, leaving 11 bases between them. The CDR3 loop reads CASSYSAGYTYEQYF. The CDR3 nucleotides are TGTGCCAGCAGTTACTCCGCAGGGTATACCTACGAGCAGTACTTC.

The chain has TRBV28 and TRBJ2-7; 7 nucleotides line up with TRBD2. V shed 4 bases and J 5 bases; nucleotides not matched to a gene: 11. The germline CDR1 and CDR2 sequences are MDHEN and SYDVKM. The CDR3 length is 15 residues. The CDR3 reads CASSSRQAGAHEQYF. The CDR3 bases are TGTGCCAGCAGTTCCCGTCAGGCGGGAGCTCACGAGCAGTACTTC.

This clone was detected only once. The chain couples TRBV4-1 to TRBJ2-1; tentative D call: TRBD1 (6 bases). Germline assignment: CDR1 MGHRA and CDR2 YSYEKL. CDR3 size: 14 residues. V was trimmed by 2 bases and J by 8 bases, leaving 13 bases between them. This CDR3 is CASSQITGRHEQFF. CDR3 nucleotides: TGCGCCAGCAGCCAAATAACAGGGAGACATGAGCAGTTCTTC.

The chain is built from TRBV15 and TRBJ2-7, with D possibly TRBD2 on 5 matching bases. This CDR3 has 15 residues. The ends were cut back, 1 base at V and 6 bases at J, with 16 bases in the middle. From germline, CDR1 is LNHNV and CDR2 YYDKDF (reference sequence). The CDR3 nucleotides read TGTGCCACCAGCAGAGGTGGGAGCGATAGAGGCGAGCAGTACTTC. Amino acids: CATSRGGSDRGEQYF. Filled out from reference TRBV15 and TRBJ2-7, the complete variable domain reads DAMVIQNPRYQVTQFGKPVTLSCSQTLNHNVMYWYQQKSSQAPKLLFHYYDKDFNNEADTPDNFQSRRPNTSFCFLDIRSPGLGDTAMYLCATSRGGSDRGEQYFGPGTRLTVT.

The gene calls are TRBV9 and TRBJ2-7; 7 bases line up with TRBD1. CDR1 and CDR2 from the germline V gene are SGDLS and YYNGEE. The CDR3 spans 11 residues. The V segment lost 3 bases and the J segment 10 bases; nucleotides outside the gene matches: 4. The CDR3 DNA reads TGTGCCAGCAGCGACAGGGGACCTCAGTACTTC. It translates to CASSDRGPQYF.

V and J are TRBV30 and TRBJ1-2, with 7 bases lining up with TRBD1. J lost 8 bases, V lost 5 bases, and 5 bases had no gene match. This CDR3 is 11 amino acids long. Germline V gene sequence: CDR1 GTSNPN, CDR2 SVGIG (reference sequence). The CDR3 nucleotides are TGTGCCTGGCCCGGACAGGAGGGCTACACCTTC. As protein: CAWPGQEGYTF.

This sequence joins TRBV5-5 and TRBJ2-7; 9 positions agree with TRBD2. Germline CDR1 and CDR2: SGHKS and YYEKEE (reference sequence). V lost 5 bases, J lost 2 bases, and 14 bases stayed unmatched. The CDR3 is 17 amino acids. The CDR3, as DNA: TGTGCCAGCAGTTCTGTTAGAGGGACTAGCACCACCTACGAGCAGTACTTC. Translated, it gives CASSSVRGTSTTYEQYF.

The gene calls are TRBV4-2 and TRBJ2-7, with 12 bases lining up with TRBD2. CDR1 LGHNA and CDR2 YNFKEQ come from the germline V gene. The trim removed 0 bases at V and 3 bases at J, leaving 15 bases unmatched. CDR3 length equals 20 residues. CDR3 nucleotides: TGTGCCAGCAGCCAAGATGAGGGAAACCGACTAGCGGGAGTTTACTACGAGCAGTACTTC. Translating it yields CASSQDEGNRLAGVYYEQYF.

The V and J genes are TRBV19 and TRBJ1-3; the match to TRBD1 covers 8 bases. The CDR3 totals 15 residues. Germline assignment: CDR1 LNHDA and CDR2 SQIVND (reference sequence). V was pared by 5 bases and J by 4 bases, with 7 bases of the junction left unmatched. The CDR3 nucleotides are TGTGCCAGTAGTTCGCGGACAGGGCCCGGAAACACCATATATTTT. Translating it yields CASSSRTGPGNTIYF.

The CDR3 reads CASSEARGSEQYF. Here the CDR3 DNA reads TGTGCCAGCAGTGAAGCCCGGGGAAGCGAGCAGTACTTC. The genes are TRBV6-1 and TRBJ2-7; D might be TRBD2 (5 bases). Germline loops: CDR1 MNHNS, CDR2 SASEGT. The CDR3 sequence is 13 residues long. V lost 0 bases, J lost 6 bases, and 9 bases lay in between.

The chain links TRBV27 to TRBJ1-2; 9 positions agree with TRBD1. This CDR3 contains 14 residues. J lost 0 bases, V lost 5 bases, and 1 base had no gene match. The germline CDR1 and CDR2 sequences are MNHEY and SMNVEV (reference sequence). The CDR3, as DNA: TGTGCCAGCAGTCGACAGGGGGCTAACTATGGCTACACCTTC. The encoded protein is CASSRQGANYGYTF.

The chain has TRBV7-3 and TRBJ2-1, with 10 positions matching TRBD2. J was trimmed by 8 bases and V by 1 base; bases with no gene match: 8. Germline assignment: CDR1 SGHTA and CDR2 FQGTGA. CDR3 size: 16 residues. The CDR3 spells CASSLRKAGGPDEQFF. In nucleotides, the CDR3 is TGTGCCAGCAGCTTAAGAAAAGCGGGAGGGCCTGATGAGCAGTTCTTC.

The rearrangement uses TRBV18 and TRBJ1-1; 7 bases fit TRBD1. Looked up from germline, CDR1 is KGHSH and CDR2 is LQKENI. Trimming took 3 bases from V and 3 from J; bases not matched to a gene: 13. CDR3 length: 17 amino acids. CDR3 nucleotide sequence: TGTGCCAGCTCACCGGCCCCCCTCCGGGACAGCTACACTGAAGCTTTCTTT. Translating it yields CASSPAPLRDSYTEAFF.

The chain has TRBV28 and TRBJ1-4; 7 bases fit TRBD1. Germline V CDR1 and CDR2: MDHEN, SYDVKM. The junction had 6 bases not matched to a gene; V was cut back by 3 bases and J by 2 bases. The CDR3 consists of 16 residues. The DNA for the CDR3 is TGTGCCAGCAGTTTTAGGGCAGGGGGTACTAATGAAAAACTGTTTTTT. Protein sequence: CASSFRAGGTNEKLFF.

The chain carries TRBV28 and TRBJ1-5, with 9 bases lining up with TRBD1. Germline CDR1 MDHEN, CDR2 SYDVKM. Trimming cost V 5 bases and J 5 bases; bases outside gene matches: 13. This CDR3 contains 17 residues. In nucleotides, the CDR3 is TGTGCCAGCAGTCGTACCCGGACAGGGGTCGTGGATCAGCCCCAGCATTTT. Translated, it gives CASSRTRTGVVDQPQHF.

This chain uses TRBV6-1 with TRBJ2-7, with TRBD2 as a possible D gene (5 bases). Germline V gene sequence: CDR1 MNHNS, CDR2 SASEGT. V lost 2 bases, J lost 7 bases, and 18 bases lay in between. The CDR3 has 15 residues. The CDR3 coding sequence is TGTGCCAGCAGTGAACTGGTCGGGGTGGAAGTTGAGCAGTACTTC. Translation gives CASSELVGVEVEQYF.

This chain links TRBV9 with TRBJ2-7; no clear D. The ends were cut back, 2 bases at V and 4 bases at J, with 10 bases in the middle. The CDR3 sequence is 13 residues long. Germline CDR1 SGDLS, CDR2 YYNGEE. CDR3 bases: TGTGCCAGCAGCGTCATCCCCGGGTACGAGCAGTACTTC. This encodes CASSVIPGYEQYF.

V and J are TRBV10-3 and TRBJ2-3, with D maybe TRBD1 (5 bases). The CDR3 runs 15 residues. V shed 2 bases and J shed 2 bases, with 11 bases lying between them. Germline loops: CDR1 ENHRY, CDR2 SYGVKD. In DNA form, the CDR3 reads TGTGCCATCAGTGAGCTGATGGGGCACACAGATACGCAGTATTTT. This sequence encodes CAISELMGHTDTQYF.

J is TRBJ2-2 and V is TRBV2, with TRBD1 matching over 8 bases. The V gene's germline CDR1 is SNHLY and CDR2 FYNNEI. The CDR3 length is 14 residues. V lost 3 bases to trimming and J lost 5 bases; unmatched junction nucleotides: 2. The CDR3 loop reads CASSENRGTGELFF. CDR3 DNA sequence: TGTGCCAGCAGTGAGAACAGGGGGACCGGGGAGCTGTTTTTT.

The chain combines TRBV19 with TRBJ2-7, with D maybe TRBD1 (6 bases). CDR3 length equals 14 residues. V was shortened by 1 base and J by 3 bases, with 10 bases between the two germline ends. The germline CDR1 and CDR2 sequences are LNHDA and SQIVND (reference sequence). DNA for the CDR3: TGTGCCAGTAGTATAGCAGTAGGGGGCTACGAGCAGTACTTC. This gives the protein CASSIAVGGYEQYF. The whole variable domain, filled in from reference TRBV19 and TRBJ2-7, reads DGGITQSPKYLFRKEGQNVTLSCEQNLNHDAMYWYRQDPGQGLRLIYYSQIVNDFQKGDIAEGYSVSREKKESFPLTVTSAQKNPTAFYLCASSIAVGGYEQYFGPGTRLTVT.

The rearrangement joins TRBV27 to TRBJ2-6, with TRBD1 identical over 9 bases. The CDR3 has 18 residues. Germline V gene sequence: CDR1 MNHEY, CDR2 SMNVEV (reference sequence). Trimming took 5 bases from V and 0 from J; bases not matched to a gene: 8. CDR3 in amino acids: CASSGQGTLSSGANVLTF. For the CDR3, the DNA is TGTGCCAGCAGTGGACAGGGGACATTGTCCTCTGGGGCCAACGTCCTGACTTTC.

This clone was seen a single time. This chain links TRBV28 with TRBJ1-1; D ambiguous. V was pared by 4 bases and J by 10 bases, with 10 bases between. CDR1 MDHEN and CDR2 SYDVKM come from the germline V gene. CDR3 size: 11 residues. In DNA, the CDR3 is TGTGCCAGCAGTTCTGTTAGTCGAGCTTTCTTT. Its translation is CASSSVSRAFF.

V and J are TRBV6-4 and TRBJ2-1; D gene ambiguous. Germline CDR1 is MRHNA and CDR2 is SNTAGT. The CDR3 is 16 residues long. The germline V and J ends were trimmed by 4 bases and 0 bases, with 13 bases remaining between them. The CDR3 region is CASSVMALSSYNEQFF. The DNA of the CDR3 is TGTGCCAGCAGTGTGATGGCTCTCAGCTCCTACAATGAGCAGTTCTTC.